The 25 T cell receptor beta chains below all came from one sample that was sequenced in a study of blood T cell repertoires in COVID-19. TCRdb's table, derived via immunoSEQ multiplex PCR, lists solely in-frame clones and lacks some. The sample has about 6,600 clones; roughly four fifths are singletons. Sequencing was carried out using peripheral blood. The receptors here all came from a man aged 60 to 75 with acute or convalescent COVID-19.

V usage is TRBV5-1 and J usage is TRBJ2-3, with D maybe TRBD2 (6 bases). V lost 0 bases and J 5 bases, leaving 16 bases between the germline ends. Germline V gene sequence: CDR1 SGHRS, CDR2 YFSETQ. The CDR3 contains 16 residues. This chain's CDR3 is CASSLATVTSQDTQYF. The CDR3 region has the DNA TGCGCCAGCAGCTTGGCGACAGTGACTAGTCAAGATACGCAGTATTTT.

The gene calls are TRBV6-6 and TRBJ2-7, with TRBD2 identical over 11 bases. Germline trimming cut 5 bases from V and 3 bases from J; bases unmatched to any gene: 0. The CDR3 runs 13 residues. Germline V gene data show CDR1 as MNHNY and CDR2 as SVGAGI (reference sequence). In DNA form, the CDR3 reads TGTGCCAGCAGTGGACTAGCGGGCTACGAGCAGTACTTC. Encoded protein: CASSGLAGYEQYF.

This rearrangement joins TRBV5-6 to TRBJ2-5, with 9 bases fitting TRBD2. Germline assignment: CDR1 SGHDT and CDR2 YYEEEE. The CDR3 has 13 residues. V lost 4 bases, J lost 7 bases, and 5 bases stayed unmatched. The CDR3 bases are TGTGCCAGCAGCCCCCAGCGGGGGGCGACCCAGTACTTC. Its protein product is CASSPQRGATQYF.

CDR3 in amino acids: CASSLTGTSGFSYNEQFF. CDR3 bases: TGTGCCAGCAGCTTAACCGGGACTAGCGGGTTTTCCTACAATGAGCAGTTCTTC. This chain uses TRBV7-3 with TRBJ2-1; 12 bases align to TRBD2. Germline CDR1 SGHTA, CDR2 FQGTGA. The CDR3 is 18 residues long. Losses at the gene ends were 0 bases for V and 1 base for J; bases not matched to a gene: 4.

The chain joins TRBV7-9 to TRBJ1-1; D gene ambiguous. The germline CDR1 and CDR2 sequences are SEHNR and FQNEAQ (reference sequence). Trimming took 5 bases from V and 7 from J, leaving 11 bases between them. There are 12 residues in the CDR3. The CDR3 nucleotides read TGTGCCAGCAGCCAATGGGGAGGTGAAGCTTTCTTT. Protein sequence: CASSQWGGEAFF.

This clone was observed a handful of times. The CDR3 DNA follows: TGTGCCAGCAGTATCTGGGGGATGGGAGGTGGGTCACCCCTCCACTTT. Protein product: CASSIWGMGGGSPLHF. The genes are TRBV27 and TRBJ1-6, with D possibly being TRBD1 (5 bases). Germline assignment: CDR1 MNHEY and CDR2 SMNVEV (reference sequence). Trimming pared 5 bases from V and 10 bases from J, leaving 21 bases between. This CDR3 has 16 residues.

This chain uses TRBV11-2 with TRBJ2-3, with a tentative D call TRBD2 (5 bases). Germline CDR1 SGHAT, CDR2 FQNNGV. V was trimmed by 3 bases and J by 1 base, leaving 14 bases between them. The CDR3 is 16 amino acids. DNA for the CDR3: TGTGCCAGCAGCTTTCCTGCGGCGAGGGGCACAGATACGCAGTATTTT. It is translated as CASSFPAARGTDTQYF.

This rearrangement joins TRBV18 to TRBJ1-2; a weak D match, TRBD1 (5 bases). V was trimmed by 3 bases and J by 8 bases, leaving 19 bases between them. The CDR3 length is 15 residues. Germline CDR1 and CDR2: KGHSH and LQKENI. The CDR3: CASSPRGRGEQGYTF. The DNA for the CDR3 is TGTGCCAGCTCACCGCGCGGGAGAGGGGAGCAGGGCTACACCTTC. The full variable domain, with the rest looked up from reference TRBV18 and TRBJ1-2, is NAGVMQNPRHLVRRRGQEARLRCSPMKGHSHVYWYRQLPEEGLKFMVYLQKENIIDESGMPKERFSAEFPKEGPSILRIQQVVRGDSAAYFCASSPRGRGEQGYTFGSGTRLTVV.

The chain joins TRBV2 to TRBJ1-5; the D is unclear. The CDR3 has 14 residues. The germline V gene has CDR1 SNHLY and CDR2 FYNNEI. V shed 4 bases and J shed 2 bases, with 9 bases lying between them. The CDR3 DNA sequence: TGTGCCAGCAGTGTAGAGGTTGGCAATCAGCCCCAGCATTTT. Its protein is CASSVEVGNQPQHF. Full variable domain (outside the CDR3, taken from reference TRBV2 and TRBJ1-5): EPEVTQTPSHQVTQMGQEVILRCVPISNHLYFYWYRQILGQKVEFLVSFYNNEISEKSEIFDDQFSVERPDGSNFTLKIRSTKLEDSAMYFCASSVEVGNQPQHFGDGTRLSIL.

This clone was seen only once. The genes are TRBV19 and TRBJ1-2; 10 bases line up with TRBD1. With V trimmed by 9 bases and J by 3 bases, 10 bases remained unmatched. The CDR3 loop spans 15 amino acids. From germline, CDR1 is LNHDA and CDR2 SQIVND (reference sequence). The CDR3 DNA follows: TGTGCCAGCGGGACAGGGGCTTCACAACACTATGGCTACACCTTC. This gives the protein CASGTGASQHYGYTF.

This clone was observed a few times. The chain links TRBV15 to TRBJ2-7; D unresolved. The CDR3 has 15 residues. V was clipped by 0 bases and J by 4 bases, with 13 bases between them. In germline, CDR1 is LNHNV, CDR2 YYDKDF (reference sequence). Here the CDR3 DNA reads TGTGCCACCAGCAGAGAACGGGTTACATCTTACGAGCAGTACTTC. This gives the protein CATSRERVTSYEQYF.

The chain has TRBV19 and TRBJ2-1; TRBD2 matches 7 bases. The ends lost 3 bases at V and 7 bases at J; junction bases unmatched: 9. Germline V gene lookup returns CDR1 LNHDA and CDR2 SQIVND (reference sequence). The CDR3 covers 15 residues. The CDR3 DNA follows: TGTGCCAGTAGTATGCGCGGGAGCTTTACAAATGAGCAGTTCTTC. This codes for CASSMRGSFTNEQFF. Full variable domain (remainder filled in from reference TRBV19 and TRBJ2-1): DGGITQSPKYLFRKEGQNVTLSCEQNLNHDAMYWYRQDPGQGLRLIYYSQIVNDFQKGDIAEGYSVSREKKESFPLTVTSAQKNPTAFYLCASSMRGSFTNEQFFGPGTRLTVL.

The CDR3 DNA is TGTGCCAGCAGTGAACCGGGAGCCTATGGCTACACCTTC. Protein sequence: CASSEPGAYGYTF. This chain uses TRBV2 with TRBJ1-2, with D hard to call. The V end was cut by 2 bases, the J end by 4 bases, with 8 bases between. The germline gives CDR1 SNHLY, CDR2 FYNNEI. This CDR3 spans 13 amino acids.

The rearrangement uses TRBV3-1 (or the pseudogene TRBV3-2) and TRBJ2-3; TRBD2 matches at 9 bases. The CDR3 is made up of 16 amino acids. V lost 5 bases to trimming and J lost 0 bases; unmatched junction nucleotides: 6. CDR1 is LGHDT and CDR2 is YNNKEL in the germline V gene (reference sequence). The DNA of the CDR3 is TGTGCCAGCAGCACGAGCGGGGGGCCTAGCACAGATACGCAGTATTTT. Its translation: CASSTSGGPSTDTQYF.

About this clone: Other DNA sequences in this sample translate to the same CDR3. The chain employs TRBV19 and TRBJ2-3; no definite D call. V dropped 5 bases and J dropped 4 bases, with 7 bases sitting between them. This CDR3 comprises 12 residues. CDR1 is LNHDA and CDR2 is SQIVND in the germline V gene (reference sequence). In nucleotides, the CDR3 is TGTGCCAGTAGTGGCCGGGCAGATACGCAGTATTTT. This translates into CASSGRADTQYF.

V gene TRBV27 combines with J gene TRBJ2-5; 9 bases are a match to TRBD2. This CDR3 is built from 15 residues. Germline V CDR1 and CDR2: MNHEY, SMNVEV (reference sequence). V gave up 6 bases and J gave up 5 bases; unmatched junction bases: 10. Here the CDR3 DNA reads TGTGCCAGCAGGCGAGCGGGAGGAGGTCAGGAGACCCAGTACTTC. Encoded protein: CASRRAGGGQETQYF.

The chain combines TRBV5-1 with TRBJ2-2; 8 bases line up with TRBD1. The CDR3 consists of 15 residues. The germline V gene encodes CDR1 SGHRS and CDR2 YFSETQ. V trimming: 5 bases; J trimming: 1 base; junction bases outside the gene matches: 4. As DNA, the CDR3 is TGCGCCAGCAGTTTTGGACAGGGGAACACCGGGGAGCTGTTTTTT. Its translation: CASSFGQGNTGELFF.

This clone occurred once. This sequence joins TRBV2 and TRBJ2-7, with TRBD2 identical over 9 bases. The germline V gene encodes CDR1 SNHLY and CDR2 FYNNEI. V lost 10 bases to trimming and J lost 2 bases; unmatched junction nucleotides: 15. This CDR3 comprises 16 residues. The CDR3 is CAIYSPGLATTYEQYF. The CDR3 coding sequence is TGTGCCATCTACTCCCCCGGACTAGCGACGACCTACGAGCAGTACTTC. Full variable domain (missing parts from reference TRBV2 and TRBJ2-7): EPEVTQTPSHQVTQMGQEVILRCVPISNHLYFYWYRQILGQKVEFLVSFYNNEISEKSEIFDDQFSVERPDGSNFTLKIRSTKLEDSAMYFCAIYSPGLATTYEQYFGPGTRLTVT.

The chain uses TRBV5-4 and TRBJ2-5; possibly TRBD1 for D (6 bases). Trimming stripped 6 bases from V and 3 bases from J, with 12 bases between. The germline CDR1 and CDR2 sequences are SGHNT and YYREEE (reference sequence). The CDR3 length is 13 residues. The CDR3 DNA follows: TGTGCCAGCAACGGCAGGGGAGAAGAGACCCAGTACTTC. As protein: CASNGRGEETQYF.

This clone was counted a few times. V and J are TRBV25-1 and TRBJ2-7; 7 bases align to TRBD1. The germline CDR1 and CDR2 sequences are MGHDK and SYGVNS. The CDR3 totals 15 residues. Trimming at V came to 3 bases and at J to 4 bases, leaving 9 bases not matched to a gene. The CDR3 DNA follows: TGTGCCAGCAGTGATTCAACAGGGGCCACGTACGAGCAGTACTTC. Its protein product is CASSDSTGATYEQYF.

This clone turned up a few times. J is TRBJ1-1 and V is TRBV2; 8 nucleotides line up with TRBD1. Unmatched junction bases numbered 8, after V lost 5 bases and J lost 0 bases. In germline, CDR1 is SNHLY, CDR2 FYNNEI. This CDR3 is built from 16 residues. In DNA, the CDR3 is TGTGCCAGCAGTCCCGACAGGGGAACAATGAACACTGAAGCTTTCTTT. This gives the protein CASSPDRGTMNTEAFF.

This clone was counted once. This rearrangement joins TRBV10-1 to TRBJ2-7, with D perhaps TRBD1 (6 bases). The CDR3 has 13 residues. Germline CDR1 is WNHNN and CDR2 is SYGVQD (reference sequence). Trimming pared 4 bases from V and 3 bases from J, leaving 10 bases between. CDR3 sequence: CASSAGVSYEQYF. The CDR3 coding sequence is TGCGCCAGCAGTGCAGGGGTGAGCTACGAGCAGTACTTC.

The rearrangement uses TRBV6-2 or TRBV6-3 and TRBJ2-7, with a weak D call TRBD2 (6 bases). V was clipped by 2 bases and J by 0 bases, with 14 bases between them. CDR1 is MNHEY and CDR2 is SVGEGT in the germline V gene. This CDR3 contains 16 residues. In DNA, the CDR3 is TGTGCCAGCAGTTACGGGGATAGGAGGGCCTCCTACGAGCAGTACTTC. It encodes CASSYGDRRASYEQYF.

This clone was picked up a small number of times. The chain links TRBV20-1 to TRBJ2-3; TRBD1 is a possible D gene (7 bases). The germline CDR1 and CDR2 sequences are DFQATT and SNEGSKA (reference sequence). Trimming cost V 6 bases and J 6 bases, with 10 bases left between them. The CDR3 spans 11 residues. CDR3 in amino acids: CSAAGQDTQYF. The CDR3 nucleotides read TGCAGTGCCGCGGGACAGGATACGCAGTATTTT.

CDR3 sequence: CASSLDPFYNEQFF. CDR3 sequence (DNA): TGTGCCAGCAGCTTAGATCCCTTTTACAATGAGCAGTTCTTC. The chain is built from TRBV7-8 and TRBJ2-1; D remains unclear. V shed 1 base and J shed 4 bases, with 8 bases lying between them. The CDR3 runs to 14 residues. CDR1 is SGHVS, CDR2 FQNEAQ, per germline.